One sample yielded the 28 T cell receptor beta chains listed below, sequenced in a study of shared clonotypes between healthy human individuals. CD45RO negativity and positive selection for CCR7 defined naive CD8 cells, a population that excluded terminally differentiated effector memory CD45RA+ cells. Clones were sequenced by immunoSEQ multiplex PCR, and TCRdb holds only the in-frame ones, with some missing. The table records more than 500,000 clones, around 96% of them present only once. The sample taken for sequencing was naive CD8+ T cells sorted from blood. These receptors came from a woman in her twenties or thirties in good health.

The rearrangement joins TRBV27 to TRBJ1-5; D gene unclear. The germline gives CDR1 MNHEY, CDR2 SMNVEV (reference sequence). Trimming pared 8 bases from V and 0 bases from J, leaving 8 bases between. CDR3 size: 13 residues. The CDR3, as DNA: TGTGCCAGCCGACTGTATAGCAATCAGCCCCAGCATTTT. This codes for CASRLYSNQPQHF.

The chain joins TRBV7-2 to TRBJ1-1; no firm D call. V shed 1 base and J shed 10 bases, with 10 bases lying between them. CDR1 is SGHTA and CDR2 is FQGNSA in the germline V gene. The CDR3 runs to 12 residues. The CDR3 loop reads CASSLGLLGAFF. Written as DNA, the CDR3 is TGTGCCAGCAGCTTAGGGTTGTTGGGAGCTTTCTTT.

The genes are TRBV7-2 and TRBJ1-1; D is unresolved. The V gene's germline CDR1 is SGHTA and CDR2 FQGNSA. Trimming shortened V by 1 base and J by 5 bases, and 2 bases separated the two germline ends. CDR3 size: 11 residues. CDR3: CASSLGTEAFF. The CDR3 nucleotides are TGTGCCAGCAGCTTAGGAACTGAAGCTTTCTTT.

Turning to this clone: Additional DNA sequences in this sample encode the identical CDR3. V usage is TRBV28 and J usage is TRBJ1-5; D is ambiguous. Trimming removed 6 bases at V and 1 base at J, with 7 bases between. CDR3 length: 13 residues. Germline V gene lookup returns CDR1 MDHEN and CDR2 SYDVKM. The chain's CDR3 is CASSLDSNQPQHF. CDR3 bases: TGTGCCAGCAGCCTCGACAGCAATCAGCCCCAGCATTTT.

The V and J genes are TRBV6-5 and TRBJ2-1, with TRBD2 matching 11 bases. J was trimmed by 5 bases and V by 5 bases; bases with no gene match: 2. The CDR3 contains 14 residues. CDR1 and CDR2 from the germline V gene are MNHEY and SVGAGI. CDR3 DNA: TGTGCCAGCAGTGTAGCGGGAGGGCACAATGAGCAGTTCTTC. The encoded protein is CASSVAGGHNEQFF.

In DNA form, the CDR3 reads TGTGCCAGCAGCGGGGGGACAGGGGCCCGAGCTTTCTTT. Protein sequence: CASSGGTGARAFF. This rearrangement joins TRBV9 to TRBJ1-1, with 10 bases identical to TRBD1. J gave up 10 bases and V 3 bases, and 6 bases lay outside the gene matches. The CDR3 is 13 amino acids. The V gene's germline CDR1 is SGDLS and CDR2 YYNGEE.

The chain couples TRBV27 to TRBJ2-2; 7 nucleotides agree with TRBD2. The CDR3 runs to 13 residues. Unmatched junction bases numbered 4, after V lost 11 bases and J lost 1 base. In germline, CDR1 is MNHEY, CDR2 SMNVEV (reference sequence). The chain's CDR3 is CASSGVNTGELFF. In DNA, the CDR3 is TGTGCCTCAAGCGGGGTGAACACCGGGGAGCTGTTTTTT.

J is TRBJ2-7 and V is TRBV28; D could derive from TRBD1 or TRBD2 (6 bases each). The CDR3 extends over 14 amino acids. Deletions cut 6 bases from V and 11 bases from J, with 23 bases between. Germline CDR1 reads MDHEN; CDR2 reads SYDVKM. CDR3 bases: TGTGCCAGCAGCCTCAGGGGTAGGTCCCGGGGGAAGTACTTC. Its protein product is CASSLRGRSRGKYF.

The chain carries TRBV2 and TRBJ2-1; 7 nucleotides agree with TRBD2. This CDR3 region has 15 residues. In germline, CDR1 is SNHLY, CDR2 FYNNEI. Trimming at V came to 6 bases and at J to 5 bases, leaving 10 bases not matched to a gene. CDR3 sequence reads: CASSPGTIGDNEQFF. Here the CDR3 DNA reads TGTGCCAGCAGCCCCGGGACTATTGGAGACAATGAGCAGTTCTTC. Variable domain in full (rest from reference TRBV2 and TRBJ2-1): EPEVTQTPSHQVTQMGQEVILRCVPISNHLYFYWYRQILGQKVEFLVSFYNNEISEKSEIFDDQFSVERPDGSNFTLKIRSTKLEDSAMYFCASSPGTIGDNEQFFGPGTRLTVL.

The chain links TRBV6-5 to TRBJ1-4; D is ambiguous. V lost 5 bases, J lost 3 bases, and 10 bases lay in between. The germline V gene encodes CDR1 MNHEY and CDR2 SVGAGI. CDR3 length equals 14 residues. The CDR3 nucleotides read TGTGCCAGCAGTCTGACGGGCGCTAATGAAAAACTGTTTTTT. Its translation: CASSLTGANEKLFF.

This sequence joins TRBV6-1 and TRBJ2-7, with TRBD2 identical over 8 bases. The length of the CDR3 is 17 residues. The germline V gene has CDR1 MNHNS and CDR2 SASEGT. Trimming removed 3 bases from V and 2 bases from J; junction bases left unmatched: 12. The CDR3 is CASSDGLATEAPYEQYF. The CDR3 DNA sequence: TGTGCCAGCAGTGATGGACTAGCAACGGAGGCCCCCTACGAGCAGTACTTC.

The chain links TRBV4-1 to TRBJ2-1; TRBD2 aligns across 16 bases. Germline-derived CDR1 and CDR2 are MGHRA and YSYEKL. Germline trimming cut 3 bases from V and 5 bases from J; bases unmatched to any gene: 7. The CDR3 has 18 amino acids. CDR3 nucleotides: TGCGCCAGCAGCCAGGGGACTAGCGGGAGGGATATAGACAATGAGCAGTTCTTC. Translating gives CASSQGTSGRDIDNEQFF.

The gene calls are TRBV11-3 and TRBJ2-1; possibly TRBD1 or TRBD2 for D (5 bases each). The CDR3 consists of 14 residues. Germline V CDR1 and CDR2: SGHNT, YENEEA. Trimming left V 3 bases short and J 8 bases short, with 14 bases between. This CDR3 reads CASSFSSGGHEQFF. The DNA of the CDR3 is TGTGCCAGCAGCTTTAGTTCTGGGGGTCATGAGCAGTTCTTC.

This chain's CDR3 is CASSPPRSREQFF. The CDR3 DNA reads TGTGCCAGCAGCCCTCCTAGGTCGAGGGAGCAGTTCTTC. The chain combines TRBV5-4 with TRBJ2-1, with D hard to call. The CDR3 contains 13 residues. Germline loops: CDR1 SGHNT, CDR2 YYREEE (reference sequence). V lost 4 bases to trimming and J lost 10 bases, with 15 bases between them.

V gene TRBV4-1 combines with J gene TRBJ2-5; 9 bases are shared with TRBD1. The germline V gene has CDR1 MGHRA and CDR2 YSYEKL. The CDR3 has 18 amino acids. V was clipped by 0 bases and J by 5 bases; unmatched bases: 13. DNA for the CDR3: TGCGCCAGCAGCCAAGAGGCCCGACAGGGGGTTGAGGAGGAGACCCAGTACTTC. This gives the protein CASSQEARQGVEEETQYF.

The chain recombines TRBV9 with TRBJ2-1; 7 bases are shared with TRBD1. The germline CDR1 and CDR2 sequences are SGDLS and YYNGEE. The CDR3 runs 15 residues. V shed 0 bases and J 3 bases; nucleotides not matched to a gene: 3. The CDR3 sequence is CASSVATGLYNEQFF. The CDR3 bases are TGTGCCAGCAGCGTAGCGACAGGGCTCTACAATGAGCAGTTCTTC.

This clone was recorded a few times. This sequence joins TRBV21-1 and TRBJ1-4; TRBD1 is taken as the D call from the table, unchecked against the DNA. TRBV21-1 is assigned pseudogene status. This CDR3 is built from 14 residues. In nucleotides, the CDR3 is TGTGCCAGCGCAACCGGGACAGGGAACGAAAAACTGTTTTTT. It encodes CASATGTGNEKLFF.

This chain connects TRBV6-1 to TRBJ2-7, with D possibly matching TRBD1 (5 bases). V lost 3 bases, J lost 2 bases, and 14 bases lay in between. Germline V gene data show CDR1 as MNHNS and CDR2 as SASEGT. CDR3 length: 15 residues. CDR3: CASSDPLVGAYEQYF. The CDR3 DNA reads as TGTGCCAGCAGTGACCCCCTGGTAGGGGCCTACGAGCAGTACTTC.

The chain links TRBV11-2 to TRBJ2-3; the match to TRBD2 covers 8 bases. The CDR3 runs 17 residues. The germline V gene encodes CDR1 SGHAT and CDR2 FQNNGV. V shed 0 bases and J 2 bases; nucleotides not matched to a gene: 7. The CDR3 nucleotides read TGTGCCAGCAGCTTAGATTGGCTAGCGGGTAACACAGATACGCAGTATTTT. Translating gives CASSLDWLAGNTDTQYF. The variable domain in full, with the rest retrieved from reference TRBV11-2 and TRBJ2-3, is EAGVAQSPRYKIIEKRQSVAFWCNPISGHATLYWYQQILGQGPKLLIQFQNNGVVDDSQLPKDRFSAERLKGVDSTLKIQPAKLEDSAVYLCASSLDWLAGNTDTQYFGPGTRLTVL.

The V gene is TRBV10-2, the J gene TRBJ2-7; no definite D call. The germline V and J ends were trimmed by 6 bases and 3 bases, with 18 bases remaining between them. Per the germline V gene, CDR1 is WSHSY and CDR2 is SAAADI. The CDR3 totals 15 residues. The CDR3: CASSEDNELLYEQYF. CDR3 DNA: TGCGCCAGCAGCGAAGATAACGAACTTCTCTACGAGCAGTACTTC.

This sequence joins TRBV7-6 and TRBJ2-7; D unresolved. The CDR3 runs to 13 residues. Trimming left V 1 base short and J 4 bases short, with 8 bases between. CDR1 is SGHVS and CDR2 is FNYEAQ in the germline V gene. In DNA form, the CDR3 reads TGTGCCAGCAGCTTAGATTTCCAATACGAGCAGTACTTC. Translation: CASSLDFQYEQYF. Filled out from reference TRBV7-6 and TRBJ2-7, the complete variable domain reads GAGVSQSPRYKVTKRGQDVALRCDPISGHVSLYWYRQALGQGPEFLTYFNYEAQQDKSGLPNDRFSAERPEGSISTLTIQRTEQRDSAMYRCASSLDFQYEQYFGPGTRLTVT.

The chain uses TRBV27 and TRBJ2-7; D remains ambiguous. Germline loops: CDR1 MNHEY, CDR2 SMNVEV (reference sequence). The CDR3 runs 13 residues. Between the trimmed V and J ends, which lost 2 bases and 2 bases, there was a span of 7 bases. The CDR3 DNA reads as TGTGCCAGCAGTTTACGCCGTGCCTACGAGCAGTACTTC. It is translated as CASSLRRAYEQYF.

The rearrangement links TRBV28 to TRBJ2-2, with unresolved D. Looked up from germline, CDR1 is MDHEN and CDR2 is SYDVKM. The CDR3 loop spans 13 amino acids. V lost 2 bases, J lost 4 bases, and 5 bases lay in between. The CDR3 protein is CASSLTRTGELFF. As DNA, the CDR3 is TGTGCCAGCAGTTTAACCCGCACCGGGGAGCTGTTTTTT. The variable domain in full, with the rest retrieved from reference TRBV28 and TRBJ2-2, is DVKVTQSSRYLVKRTGEKVFLECVQDMDHENMFWYRQDPGLGLRLIYFSYDVKMKEKGDIPEGYSVSREKKERFSLILESASTNQTSMYLCASSLTRTGELFFGEGSRLTVL.

About this clone: Since a much larger clone is just one base distant, this may be a read error. This same CDR3 is encoded by further DNA sequences in the sample. This chain links TRBV9 with TRBJ2-2; the D is unclear. V was pared by 2 bases and J by 3 bases, with 2 bases between. This CDR3 is built from 12 residues. Germline lookup yields CDR1 SGDLS and CDR2 YYNGEE. The CDR3 spells CASSVDTGELFF. The CDR3 DNA reads TGTGCCAGCAGCGTGGACACCGGGGAGCTGTTTTTT.

The V call is TRBV7-6, the J call TRBJ1-5; D unresolved. With 1 base removed from V and 3 bases from J, the gap between germline ends came to 4 bases. There are 13 residues in the CDR3. CDR1 SGHVS and CDR2 FNYEAQ come from the germline V gene. The CDR3 DNA sequence: TGTGCCAGCAGCTTAGAAATCAATCAGCCCCAGCATTTT. Protein product: CASSLEINQPQHF.

The rearrangement uses TRBV28 and TRBJ2-5; perhaps TRBD1 as D (6 bases). From germline, CDR1 is MDHEN and CDR2 SYDVKM. The CDR3 loop spans 14 amino acids. V was trimmed by 4 bases and J by 2 bases, leaving 11 bases between them. The CDR3 sequence is CASSSWGRQETQYF. CDR3 coding DNA: TGTGCCAGCAGTTCGTGGGGGCGGCAAGAGACCCAGTACTTC.

This chain uses TRBV6-5 with TRBJ1-6, with no clear D. This CDR3 comprises 14 residues. Germline loops: CDR1 MNHEY, CDR2 SVGAGI. The V gene lost 0 bases and the J gene lost 6 bases, with 6 bases spanning the gap. DNA for the CDR3: TGTGCCAGCAGTTACTCGAGCCGTAATTCACCCCTCCACTTT. This encodes CASSYSSRNSPLHF.

The V and J genes are TRBV9 and TRBJ2-7, with 14 bases aligning to TRBD2. Per germline, CDR1 SGDLS and CDR2 YYNGEE. With 4 bases clipped from V and 3 bases from J, the junction kept 6 bases outside the gene matches. The CDR3 has 16 amino acids. CDR3 region: CASSPRLAGGDYEQYF. CDR3 DNA: TGTGCCAGCAGCCCCCGACTAGCGGGAGGGGACTACGAGCAGTACTTC.